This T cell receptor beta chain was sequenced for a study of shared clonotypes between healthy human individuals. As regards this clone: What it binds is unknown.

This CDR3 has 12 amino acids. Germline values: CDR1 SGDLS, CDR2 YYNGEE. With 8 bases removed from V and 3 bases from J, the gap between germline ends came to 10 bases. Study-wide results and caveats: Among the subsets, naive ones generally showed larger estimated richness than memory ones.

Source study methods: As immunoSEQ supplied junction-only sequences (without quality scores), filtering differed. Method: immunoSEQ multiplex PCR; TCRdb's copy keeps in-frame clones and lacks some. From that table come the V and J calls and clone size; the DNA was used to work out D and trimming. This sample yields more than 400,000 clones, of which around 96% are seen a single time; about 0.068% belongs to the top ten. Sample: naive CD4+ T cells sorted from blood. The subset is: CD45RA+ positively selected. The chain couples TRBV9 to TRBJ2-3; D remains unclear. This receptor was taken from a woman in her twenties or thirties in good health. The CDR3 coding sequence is TGTGCCAGTGCGCTGGAGACAGATACGCAGTATTTT. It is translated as CASALETDTQYF. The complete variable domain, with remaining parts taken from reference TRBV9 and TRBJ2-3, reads DSGVTQTPKHLITATGQRVTLRCSPRSGDLSVYWYQQSLDQGLQFLIQYYNGEERAKGNILERFSAQQFPDLHSELNLSSLELGDSALYFCASALETDTQYFGPGTRLTVL.